Described below is a single T cell receptor beta chain sequence and its context. Its antigen is as yet unknown. The method was immunoSEQ multiplex PCR; TCRdb's version includes in-frame clones alone and lacks a portion of them. The table lists about 24,000 clones, 84% of them singletons. The data originate from a study of OX40 agonist ivuxolimab in advanced cancers. Study-level findings and limits: In a subset of nonresponders, normalized T-cell clonal expansion was also low. Compared with others, partial responders at 0.1-3.0 mg/kg displayed clonal expansion among the lowest. Dose levels from 0.1 to 3.0 mg/kg saw CD4+ and CD8+ blood T cells expand clonally by week 6.

V shed 0 bases and J shed 5 bases, with 7 bases lying between them. Per germline, CDR1 LGHNA and CDR2 YSLEER. The CDR3 runs 13 residues. The sample here was CD4+ or CD8+ T cells sorted from blood, taken in a trial of the OX40 agonist ivuxolimab. The receptor's source is an adult with an advanced solid tumor such as melanoma, head and neck, liver or kidney cancer. V is TRBV4-3 and J is TRBJ2-5, with D uncertain. The CDR3 region is CASSQEVWETQYF. Here the CDR3 DNA reads TGCGCCAGCAGCCAAGAGGTCTGGGAGACCCAGTACTTC.